This T cell receptor beta chain is from a study of T cells in Graves' hyperthyroidism and ophthalmopathy. Overall study results and limits: Among thyroid clonotypes expanded above 0.001, most also appeared in blood.

A word on this clonotype: Its antigen is still unknown.

Graves' hyperthyroidism qualified as stable when ophthalmopathy did not progress within 18 months. Exclusion of patients followed from uncontrolled infection, other autoimmune disease, pregnancy or lactation. TCR beta CDR3 sequences were amplified from RNA transcripts. The study used the HTBI primer set for a first-round RT-PCR of the TCR CDR3. From the multiplex PCR reads, TCRdb called clonotypes with MiXCR, one entry per CDR3 protein. Here the sample spans under 700,000 distinct CDR3 sequences, 35% to 55% being singletons. The CDR3 totals 14 residues. Germline CDR1 reads PRHDT; CDR2 reads FYEKMQ (reference sequence). V shed 6 bases and J 6 bases; nucleotides not matched to a gene: 7.

This chain uses TRBV13 with TRBJ1-5, with TRBD1 matching over 8 bases. The clonotype comes from a woman aged 18-30 years with Graves' hyperthyroidism. Sequenced sample: peripheral blood or thyroid tissue (not recorded which). Written as DNA, the CDR3 is TGTGCCAGCAGGGGGCAGGACAGGGCTCAGCCCCAGCATTTT. This sequence encodes CASRGQDRAQPQHF.